Here is one T cell receptor (beta chain) with its context. Authors' data handling: Estimation of nucleated cell counts relied on the amplification of reference gene primers. Profiling relied on immunoSEQ multiplex PCR, and the TCRdb table lists in-frame clones only, not all of them. The DNA was the basis for D and trimming; V, J and clone size are from that table. The table records under 100,000 clones, around four fifths of them present only once. These data come from a study of blood T cell repertoires in COVID-19. Study-wide background: Samples came from the United States, Italy and Spain, spanning acute and convalescent COVID-19. T cells, B-cell-depleted T cells, or PBMCs provided the cDNA or gDNA that served as material.

This CDR3 comprises 13 residues. Between the trimmed V and J ends, which lost 0 bases and 6 bases, there was a span of 7 bases. Germline CDR1 is SGHRS and CDR2 is YFSETQ. The sequenced sample was peripheral blood. This TCR came from a woman in her seventies with active or convalescent COVID-19. V is TRBV5-1 and J is TRBJ1-5; perhaps TRBD1 as D (6 bases). The CDR3 is CASSLEGGQPQHF. The CDR3 DNA follows: TGCGCCAGCAGCTTGGAAGGGGGTCAGCCCCAGCATTTT. The full variable domain, with the rest looked up from reference TRBV5-1 and TRBJ1-5, is KAGVTQTPRYLIKTRGQQVTLSCSPISGHRSVSWYQQTPGQGLQFLFEYFSETQRNKGNFPGRFSGRQFSNSRSEMNVSTLELGDSALYLCASSLEGGQPQHFGDGTRLSIL.